This T cell receptor (beta chain) was identified in a study of response to subunit inactivated influenza vaccine. Broader study findings: The authors suggested that few new T cells are recruited per seasonal influenza vaccination.

In TCRdb, the RT-PCR reads were re-called with MiXCR into one record per CDR3 protein. The data show hundreds of thousands of distinct CDR3 sequences, with about a sixth seen just once and 11% held by the top ten. In germline, CDR1 is LGHNA, CDR2 YNFKEQ. The CDR3 extends over 15 amino acids. V was pared by 0 bases and J by 8 bases, with 13 bases between. This clonotype was counted between two and nine times. Its target is not known. This material consisted of PBMCs from blood, taken less than 13 days after vaccination. This TCR was sampled from a man aged 50 to 60 who received an inactivated influenza vaccine. This rearrangement joins TRBV4-2 to TRBJ1-4; tentative D call: TRBD1 (5 bases). This CDR3 is CASSQEGPSREKLFF. The CDR3 DNA is TGTGCCAGCAGCCAAGAGGGACCATCACGGGAAAAACTGTTTTTT.